Below, one T cell receptor (beta chain) is given with its context. Its cognate antigen is unknown. cDNA came from roughly 0.53 to 1 ug RNA primed by random hexamers. In TCRdb, the immunoSEQ multiplex PCR reads were re-called with MiXCR into one record per CDR3 protein. The table includes 250,000 to 300,000 distinct CDR3 sequences, roughly 90% detected once. The CDR3 extends over 12 amino acids. Germline loops: CDR1 SQVTM, CDR2 ANQGSEA. Losses at the gene ends were 7 bases for V and 3 bases for J; bases not matched to a gene: 4. This sample is drawn from a study of CD8 T cells in Susac syndrome. Broader study findings: It was acknowledged by the study that relatively few individuals were included in its TCR sequencing and HLA analysis.

Input material: CD8+ T cells from PBMCs. The clonotype comes from a human donor with multiple sclerosis. The chain combines TRBV29-1 with TRBJ2-7; 9 nucleotides match TRBD1. CDR3 amino acids: CSGGTGNYEQYF. The CDR3 nucleotides are TGCAGCGGTGGGACAGGGAACTACGAGCAGTACTTC.